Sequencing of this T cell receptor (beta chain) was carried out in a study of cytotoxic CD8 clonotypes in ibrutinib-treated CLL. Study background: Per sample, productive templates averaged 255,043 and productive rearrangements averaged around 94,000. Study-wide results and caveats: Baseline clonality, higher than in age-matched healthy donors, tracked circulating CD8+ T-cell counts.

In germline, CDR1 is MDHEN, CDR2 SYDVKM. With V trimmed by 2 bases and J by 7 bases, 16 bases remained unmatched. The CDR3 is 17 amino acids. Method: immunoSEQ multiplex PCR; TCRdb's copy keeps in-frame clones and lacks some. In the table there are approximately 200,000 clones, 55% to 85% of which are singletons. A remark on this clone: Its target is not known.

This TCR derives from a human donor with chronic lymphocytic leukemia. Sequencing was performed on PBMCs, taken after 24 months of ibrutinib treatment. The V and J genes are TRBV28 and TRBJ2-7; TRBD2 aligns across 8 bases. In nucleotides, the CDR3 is TGTGCCAGCAGTTTACCTCCCGGTGGTAGCGGGATTGAAGAGCAGTACTTC. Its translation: CASSLPPGGSGIEEQYF.